This T cell receptor (beta chain) is from a study of blood T cell repertoires in COVID-19. Profiled with immunoSEQ multiplex PCR; TCRdb holds only in-frame clones, not every one. The table lists almost 500,000 clones, about 88% of them singletons. This study enrolled people aged about 18 to 100 from roughly 22 US geographic areas. Sequencing was done on a sample of PBMCs or T cells enriched from blood (not recorded which). The clonotype comes from a woman in her sixties or seventies who had recovered from COVID-19.

DNA of the CDR3: TGTGCCAGTAGTTACAGGCGTCCAGGACCCCAGCATTTT. This translates into CASSYRRPGPQHF. The chain joins TRBV19 to TRBJ1-5; a weak D match, TRBD1 (5 bases). Germline values: CDR1 LNHDA, CDR2 SQIVND (reference sequence). This CDR3 has 13 amino acids. Trimming cost V 5 bases and J 10 bases, with 15 bases left between them.